This T cell receptor (beta chain) was recovered during a study of control samples from healthy donors and cancer patients. The protocol was immunoSEQ multiplex PCR, while the TCRdb copy is restricted to in-frame clones and leaves out a portion. The sample gives 70,000 to 100,000 clones, around 92% of which show up once; approximately 18% is in the top ten. The sequencing sample was made of blood. The clonotype originates from a man in his fifties in good health.

The CDR3 spells CASSLDGGRTEAFF. In nucleotides, the CDR3 is TGTGCCAGCAGCTTAGATGGGGGGCGAACTGAAGCTTTCTTT. This rearrangement joins TRBV7-8 to TRBJ1-1, with D possibly TRBD1 on 6 matching bases. Between the trimmed V and J ends, which lost 1 base and 5 bases, there was a span of 11 bases. The CDR3 extends over 14 amino acids. The germline V gene encodes CDR1 SGHVS and CDR2 FQNEAQ.